These 25 T cell receptor beta chains originate from one sample sequenced in a study of T cell changes during pregnancy in multiple sclerosis. Assay: immunoSEQ multiplex PCR; the TCRdb copy retains only in-frame clones and omits some. Of about 38,000 clones in the sample, 80% to 95% are singletons; the top ten hold under 0.45%. Sequenced material: CD4+ T cells from peripheral blood mononuclear cells, taken after pregnancy. These receptors came from a female donor in good health, enrolled as a control in a pregnancy study.

The rearrangement uses TRBV7-9 and TRBJ1-3; tentatively, D is TRBD1 (5 bases). The V end was cut by 5 bases, the J end by 0 bases, with 20 bases between. The CDR3 loop spans 18 amino acids. Germline V gene lookup returns CDR1 SEHNR and CDR2 FQNEAQ (reference sequence). Written as DNA, the CDR3 is TGTGCCAGCAGCCCAAAGTCGGCAGGGTGGAACTCTGGAAACACCATATATTTT. Its protein product is CASSPKSAGWNSGNTIYF.

The rearrangement uses TRBV19 and TRBJ2-1; a weak D match, TRBD1 (5 bases). The CDR3 runs 16 residues. The germline V and J ends were trimmed by 2 bases and 0 bases, with 11 bases remaining between them. The germline gives CDR1 LNHDA, CDR2 SQIVND (reference sequence). CDR3 protein: CASSINWGGSYNEQFF. As DNA, the CDR3 is TGTGCCAGTAGTATAAACTGGGGCGGCTCCTACAATGAGCAGTTCTTC.

This chain joins TRBV30 and TRBJ1-2, with TRBD1 matching over 8 bases. This CDR3 has 13 amino acids. CDR1 is GTSNPN and CDR2 is SVGIG in the germline V gene (reference sequence). With V trimmed by 1 base and J by 7 bases, 5 bases remained unmatched. CDR3 DNA sequence: TGTGCCTGGAGTGGGACAGGGCCAGGTGGCTACACCTTC. It is translated as CAWSGTGPGGYTF.

This clone has just one count. This chain joins TRBV7-2 and TRBJ2-1; a weak D match, TRBD2 (5 bases). CDR1 is SGHTA, CDR2 FQGNSA, per germline. CDR3 size: 14 residues. V lost 1 base and J lost 9, with 13 bases in between. The CDR3 DNA follows: TGTGCCAGCAGCTTAGGCATGACACGGGGTGAGCAGTTCTTC. It encodes CASSLGMTRGEQFF. The entire variable domain, with the rest obtained from reference TRBV7-2 and TRBJ2-1, is as follows: GAGVSQSPSNKVTEKGKDVELRCDPISGHTALYWYRQSLGQGLEFLIYFQGNSAPDKSGLPSDRFSAERTGGSVSTLTIQRTQQEDSAVYLCASSLGMTRGEQFFGPGTRLTVL.

This chain connects TRBV30 to TRBJ2-7; possible D gene TRBD2, 6 bases. The V gene lost 2 bases and the J gene lost 2 bases, with 10 bases spanning the gap. This CDR3 contains 13 residues. Germline V gene sequence: CDR1 GTSNPN, CDR2 SVGIG (reference sequence). The CDR3 region has the DNA TGTGCCTGGAGTTTAGGGGAGGCCTACGAGCAGTACTTC. Protein: CAWSLGEAYEQYF.

The J gene is TRBJ1-6, the V gene TRBV15; 9 bases line up with TRBD1. This CDR3 has 14 residues. V shed 3 bases and J 7 bases; nucleotides not matched to a gene: 1. CDR1 is LNHNV, CDR2 YYDKDF, per germline (reference sequence). The CDR3 loop reads CATSRGQGNSPLHF. The DNA of the CDR3 is TGTGCCACCAGCAGGGGACAGGGAAATTCACCCCTCCACTTT.

CDR3 in DNA: TGTGCCAGTAGTATCTCCAATCAGCCCCAGCATTTT. Amino acids: CASSISNQPQHF. The V gene is TRBV19, the J gene TRBJ1-5; unclear D gene. Trimming cost V 3 bases and J 3 bases, with 3 bases left between them. The V gene's germline CDR1 is LNHDA and CDR2 SQIVND (reference sequence). The CDR3 contains 12 residues.

The rearrangement joins TRBV5-6 to TRBJ2-5, with 7 bases identical to TRBD2. This CDR3 region has 14 residues. The V and J ends lost 2 bases and 5 bases, in that order; junction bases with no gene match: 6. Germline CDR1 reads SGHDT; CDR2 reads YYEEEE. The CDR3 nucleotides read TGTGCCAGCAGCTTTGGGAGGGGCGCGGAGACCCAGTACTTC. Translation: CASSFGRGAETQYF.

The rearrangement joins TRBV30 to TRBJ1-2; D is undetermined. The CDR3 is made up of 12 amino acids. The germline V gene encodes CDR1 GTSNPN and CDR2 SVGIG (reference sequence). This CDR3 is CGHGEQDYGYTF. The CDR3 coding sequence is TGTGGACATGGGGAGCAGGACTATGGCTACACCTTC.

The chain employs TRBV9 and TRBJ1-3, with 7 bases that match TRBD1. Germline V gene lookup returns CDR1 SGDLS and CDR2 YYNGEE. The V and J ends lost 0 bases and 2 bases, in that order; junction bases with no gene match: 2. There are 15 residues in the CDR3. The CDR3 DNA follows: TGTGCCAGCAGCGTAGAAGGACAGGCTGGAAACACCATATATTTT. It specifies CASSVEGQAGNTIYF.

The chain combines TRBV19 with TRBJ2-3, with D unclear. This CDR3 comprises 12 residues. The V end lost 1 base, the J end lost 4 bases, and 3 bases lay between the germline ends. Germline assignment: CDR1 LNHDA and CDR2 SQIVND (reference sequence). The CDR3 protein is CASSIGPDTQYF. The DNA for the CDR3 is TGTGCCAGTAGTATAGGGCCAGATACGCAGTATTTT.

The CDR3 spells CASSYTVPSGTQYF. The CDR3, as DNA: TGTGCCAGCAGTTATACAGTACCCTCCGGGACCCAGTACTTC. The chain is built from TRBV6-5 and TRBJ2-5, with unresolved D. V lost 3 bases and J lost 7, with 15 bases in between. The CDR3 is made up of 14 amino acids. Germline assignment: CDR1 MNHEY and CDR2 SVGAGI.

The V gene is TRBV18, the J gene TRBJ2-1; 10 bases line up with TRBD2. The trim removed 3 bases at V and 8 bases at J, leaving 4 bases unmatched. CDR1 and CDR2 from the germline V gene are KGHSH and LQKENI. The CDR3 runs to 14 residues. The DNA for the CDR3 is TGTGCCAGCTCACCCAGGACTAGCGGACATGAGCAGTTCTTC. Residues: CASSPRTSGHEQFF.

The chain has TRBV19 and TRBJ1-1, with 9 bases lining up with TRBD1. This CDR3 has 14 residues. After removal of 5 bases from V and 4 bases from J, the junction contained 5 bases not matched to a gene. Germline V gene data show CDR1 as LNHDA and CDR2 as SQIVND (reference sequence). Here the CDR3 DNA reads TGTGCCAGTAGTCCCTGGGACAGGGCCACTGAAGCTTTCTTT. Translation: CASSPWDRATEAFF.

The CDR3 DNA is TGTGCCAGCAGCCTCCTGGCCAGGGGGCCATATGGCTACACCTTC. Translating it yields CASSLLARGPYGYTF. J is TRBJ1-2 and V is TRBV11-2; 8 bases align to TRBD1. Germline loops: CDR1 SGHAT, CDR2 FQNNGV. The CDR3 runs 15 residues. The J segment lost 5 bases and the V segment lost 5 bases, leaving 10 bases of the junction unmatched.

This chain connects TRBV7-9 to TRBJ2-1; 7 bases map to TRBD2. Germline CDR1 reads SEHNR; CDR2 reads FQNEAQ (reference sequence). The CDR3 is 12 amino acids. Trimming removed 6 bases from V and 6 bases from J; junction bases left unmatched: 2. CDR3 sequence (DNA): TGTGCCAGCAGAGCGGGGAGCAATGAGCAGTTCTTC. Translation gives CASRAGSNEQFF.

The V gene is TRBV7-2, the J gene TRBJ1-2, with D possibly being TRBD1 (5 bases). The CDR3 is 15 residues long. Germline V gene data show CDR1 as SGHTA and CDR2 as FQGNSA. The V end lost 2 bases, the J end lost 4 bases, and 14 bases lay between the germline ends. CDR3 in amino acids: CASSLRQGGIYGYTF. The CDR3 DNA is TGTGCCAGCAGCTTACGGCAGGGTGGTATCTATGGCTACACCTTC. The full variable domain, its missing parts supplied by reference TRBV7-2 and TRBJ1-2, is GAGVSQSPSNKVTEKGKDVELRCDPISGHTALYWYRQSLGQGLEFLIYFQGNSAPDKSGLPSDRFSAERTGGSVSTLTIQRTQQEDSAVYLCASSLRQGGIYGYTFGSGTRLTVV.

The chain uses TRBV29-1 and TRBJ2-1; D possibly corresponds to TRBD1 (6 bases). The CDR3 extends over 16 amino acids. Trimming left V 2 bases short and J 4 bases short, with 18 bases between. Looked up from germline, CDR1 is SQVTM and CDR2 is ANQGSEA. CDR3 protein: CSVEKGGRGRYNEQFF. As DNA, the CDR3 is TGCAGCGTTGAAAAGGGCGGCAGGGGTAGATACAATGAGCAGTTCTTC.

The chain carries TRBV15 and TRBJ2-7; a weak D match, TRBD2 (5 bases). V was trimmed by 0 bases and J by 5 bases, leaving 8 bases between them. Germline V gene data show CDR1 as LNHNV and CDR2 as YYDKDF (reference sequence). The CDR3 sequence is 13 residues long. The CDR3 here is CATSRDPGDEQYF. The CDR3 DNA is TGTGCCACCAGCAGAGATCCCGGGGACGAGCAGTACTTC.

This chain uses TRBV6-5 with TRBJ2-5; 7 bases line up with TRBD2. This CDR3 comprises 14 residues. J was trimmed by 0 bases and V by 2 bases; bases with no gene match: 0. CDR1 is MNHEY, CDR2 SVGAGI, per germline. In DNA, the CDR3 is TGTGCCAGCAGTTACCTAGCGGACCAAGAGACCCAGTACTTC. Protein: CASSYLADQETQYF.

This chain connects TRBV5-4 to TRBJ1-2; D remains unclear. V lost 2 bases and J lost 6, with 11 bases in between. CDR3 size: 13 residues. Germline V gene lookup returns CDR1 SGHNT and CDR2 YYREEE (reference sequence). The CDR3 loop is CASSFNEGNGYTF. CDR3 bases: TGTGCCAGCAGCTTCAACGAGGGAAATGGCTACACCTTC.

This clone has only a few counts. Here the CDR3 reads CAWRRRLAGTGELFF. The CDR3 bases are TGTGCCTGGAGACGTAGACTAGCGGGGACCGGGGAGCTGTTTTTT. The genes are TRBV30 and TRBJ2-2; TRBD2 agrees at 11 bases. The CDR3 extends over 15 amino acids. Trimming cost V 3 bases and J 5 bases; bases outside gene matches: 5. CDR1 is GTSNPN, CDR2 SVGIG, per germline (reference sequence). The entire variable domain, with the rest obtained from reference TRBV30 and TRBJ2-2, is as follows: SQTIHQWPATLVQPVGSPLSLECTVEGTSNPNLYWYRQAAGRGLQLLFYSVGIGQISSEVPQNLSASRPQDRQFILSSKKLLLSDSGFYLCAWRRRLAGTGELFFGEGSRLTVL.

V and J are TRBV10-2 and TRBJ1-2, with D possibly being TRBD1 (6 bases). This CDR3 has 13 residues. The germline V gene has CDR1 WSHSY and CDR2 SAAADI. V was shortened by 5 bases and J by 3 bases, with 10 bases between the two germline ends. As DNA, the CDR3 is TGCGCCAGCAGTCCGGGACAATACTATGGCTACACCTTC. Its protein product is CASSPGQYYGYTF.

V and J are TRBV4-2 and TRBJ2-7; 10 bases are a match to TRBD2. Looked up from germline, CDR1 is LGHNA and CDR2 is YNFKEQ. Losses at the gene ends were 0 bases for V and 0 bases for J; bases not matched to a gene: 5. The CDR3 runs to 17 residues. CDR3 sequence (DNA): TGTGCCAGCAGCCAAGAGACTAGCGGGCGCCCCTCCTACGAGCAGTACTTC. As protein: CASSQETSGRPSYEQYF.

This clone was counted a few times. The chain combines TRBV5-1 with TRBJ1-6, with a tentative D call TRBD1 (5 bases). Trimming shortened V by 5 bases and J by 2 bases, and 14 bases separated the two germline ends. CDR1 and CDR2 from the germline V gene are SGHRS and YFSETQ. The CDR3 sequence is 16 residues long. The CDR3 nucleotides read TGCGCCAGCAGTAGGGGTGCTCGGACCTATAATTCACCCCTCCACTTT. Translating it yields CASSRGARTYNSPLHF.